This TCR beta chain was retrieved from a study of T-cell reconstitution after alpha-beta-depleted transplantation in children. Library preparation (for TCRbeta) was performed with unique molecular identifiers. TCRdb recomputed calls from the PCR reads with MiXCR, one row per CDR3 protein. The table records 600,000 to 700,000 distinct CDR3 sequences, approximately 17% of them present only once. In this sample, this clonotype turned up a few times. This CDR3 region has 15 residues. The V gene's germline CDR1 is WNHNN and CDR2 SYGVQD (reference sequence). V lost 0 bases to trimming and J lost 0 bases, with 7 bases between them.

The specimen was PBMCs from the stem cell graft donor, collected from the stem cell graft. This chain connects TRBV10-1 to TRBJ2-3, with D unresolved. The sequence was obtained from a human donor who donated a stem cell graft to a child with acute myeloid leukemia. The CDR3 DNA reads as TGCGCCAGCAGTGAGTCGCCCCAGAGCACAGATACGCAGTATTTT. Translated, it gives CASSESPQSTDTQYF.